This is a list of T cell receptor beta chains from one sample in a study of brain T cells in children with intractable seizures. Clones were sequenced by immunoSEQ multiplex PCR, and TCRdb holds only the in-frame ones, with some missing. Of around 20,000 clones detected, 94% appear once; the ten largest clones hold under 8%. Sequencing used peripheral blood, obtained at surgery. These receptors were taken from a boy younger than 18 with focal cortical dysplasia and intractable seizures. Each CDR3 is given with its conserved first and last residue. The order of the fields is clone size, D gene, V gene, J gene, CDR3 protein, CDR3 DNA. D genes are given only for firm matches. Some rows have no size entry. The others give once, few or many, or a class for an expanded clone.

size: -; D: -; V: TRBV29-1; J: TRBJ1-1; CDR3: CSVEGVGEAGVAFF; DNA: TGCAGCGTTGAAGGGGTGGGGGAAGCGGGGGTAGCTTTCTTT
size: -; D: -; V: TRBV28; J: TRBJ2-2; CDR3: CASSEGGLRTGELFF; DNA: TGTGCCAGCAGTGAGGGGGGGCTGAGGACCGGGGAGCTGTTTTTT
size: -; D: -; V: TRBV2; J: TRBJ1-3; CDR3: CASSEGTGGNTIYF; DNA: TGTGCCAGCAGTGAGGGGACTGGTGGAAACACCATATATTTT
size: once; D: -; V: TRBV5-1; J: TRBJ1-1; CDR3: CASQGRQDTEAFF; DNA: TGCGCCAGCCAGGGGCGCCAGGACACTGAAGCTTTCTTT
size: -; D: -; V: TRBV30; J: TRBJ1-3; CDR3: CAWREETDSGNTIYF; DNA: TGTGCCTGGAGAGAAGAGACGGACTCTGGAAACACCATATATTTT
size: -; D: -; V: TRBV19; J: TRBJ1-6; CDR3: CATGRRRDNSPLHF; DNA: TGTGCCACGGGCCGGAGACGAGATAATTCACCCCTCCACTTT
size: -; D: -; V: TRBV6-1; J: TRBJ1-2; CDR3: CASAPRQGAEGGYTF; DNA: TGTGCCAGCGCCCCCCGCCAGGGCGCGGAGGGTGGCTACACCTTC
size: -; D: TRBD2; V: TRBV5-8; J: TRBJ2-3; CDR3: CASSLRPHPGRSTDTQYF; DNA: TGTGCCAGCAGCTTGCGACCCCACCCCGGGAGGAGCACAGATACGCAGTATTTT
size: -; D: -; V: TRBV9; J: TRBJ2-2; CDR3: CASSRVGLRGELFF; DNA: TGTGCCAGCAGCCGTGTGGGGTTACGTGGGGAGCTGTTTTTT
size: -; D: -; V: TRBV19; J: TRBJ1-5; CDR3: CASKPVDLSLNQPQHF; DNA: TGTGCCAGTAAGCCCGTAGACCTAAGCCTCAATCAGCCCCAGCATTTT
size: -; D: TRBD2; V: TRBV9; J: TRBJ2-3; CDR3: CASREGSGGPTDTQYF; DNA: TGTGCCAGCAGAGAGGGTAGCGGGGGTCCCACAGATACGCAGTATTTT
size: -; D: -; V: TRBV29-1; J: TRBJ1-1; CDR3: CSVVGAPNIEAFF; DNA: TGCAGCGTAGTTGGGGCACCGAACATTGAAGCTTTCTTT
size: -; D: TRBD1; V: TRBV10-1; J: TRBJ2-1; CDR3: CASSLQGGNEQFF; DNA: TGCGCCAGCAGCCTACAGGGGGGCAATGAGCAGTTCTTC
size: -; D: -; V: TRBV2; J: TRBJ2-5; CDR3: CASRGVAETQYF; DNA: TGTGCCAGCAGGGGGGTCGCGGAGACCCAGTACTTC
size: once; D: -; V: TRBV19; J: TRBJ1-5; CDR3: CASSTTALNQPQHF; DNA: TGTGCCAGTAGTACGACAGCGCTCAATCAGCCCCAGCATTTT
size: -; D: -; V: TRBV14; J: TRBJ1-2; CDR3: CASSHTGYYGYTF; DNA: TGTGCCAGCAGCCATACGGGTTACTATGGCTACACCTTC
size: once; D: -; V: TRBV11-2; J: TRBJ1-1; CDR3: CASSLGTNTEAFF; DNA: TGTGCCAGCAGCCTCGGGACCAACACTGAAGCTTTCTTT
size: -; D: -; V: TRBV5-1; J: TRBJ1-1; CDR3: CASSPRQVLNTEAFF; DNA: TGCGCCAGCAGCCCCCGACAGGTCCTGAACACTGAAGCTTTCTTT
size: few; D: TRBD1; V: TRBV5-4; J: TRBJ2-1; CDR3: CASSLVLGGGGDEQFF; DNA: TGTGCCAGCAGCTTGGTGTTAGGGGGCGGAGGCGATGAGCAGTTCTTC
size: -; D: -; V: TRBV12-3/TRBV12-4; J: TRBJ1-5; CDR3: CASSFVPRPQHF; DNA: TGTGCCAGCAGTTTTGTCCCTCGGCCCCAGCATTTT
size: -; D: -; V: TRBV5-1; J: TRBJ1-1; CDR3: CASSLIGGRTEAFF; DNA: TGCGCCAGCAGCTTGATAGGAGGTCGGACTGAAGCTTTCTTT
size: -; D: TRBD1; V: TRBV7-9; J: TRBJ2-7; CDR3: CASSRRTGGYEQYF; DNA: TGTGCCAGCAGCCGACGGACAGGAGGTTACGAGCAGTACTTC
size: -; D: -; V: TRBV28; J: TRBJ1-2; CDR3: CASSPSGRRSDGYTF; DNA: TGTGCCAGCAGCCCCTCTGGGCGGCGGAGTGATGGCTACACCTTC
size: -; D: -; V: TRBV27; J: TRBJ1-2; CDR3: CASSLSFWSGPYGYTF; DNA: TGTGCCAGCAGTTTATCGTTCTGGTCCGGTCCCTATGGCTACACCTTC